The rows below give T cell receptor beta chains drawn from one sample of a study of blood T cells in healthy people across ages. MiXCR, run by TCRdb on the 5' RACE reads, gives a single entry per CDR3 protein. Among 1.4 million or so distinct CDR3 sequences listed, about 45% were seen once. The sequencing input was blood. These receptors all stem from a woman aged 18-29 years in good health. The CDR3 runs from the conserved cysteine through the conserved F or W. A D gene is named only where the DNA matches it firmly. Not every row has a clone size; where given, it reads once, few, many or a size class.

TRBV20-1	.	TRBJ2-6	many	TGCAGTGCCAAACTCTCTGGGGCCAACGTCCTGACTTTC	CSAKLSGANVLTF
TRBV20-1	.	TRBJ1-4	few	TGCAGTGCTAGACGGGGGGAAAACGAAAAACTGTTTTTT	CSARRGENEKLFF
TRBV2	.	TRBJ1-2	.	TGTGCCGGCAGACTCGGGGGGCGAGGGGGCTACACCTTC	CAGRLGGRGGYTF
TRBV3-1	.	TRBJ2-3	.	TGTGCCAGCGGAACCGTGGCCGGTACGCAGTATTTT	CASGTVAGTQYF
TRBV15	TRBD1	TRBJ2-3	.	TGTGCCACCAGCAGGATCGGGACAGGGGGTAGAGATACGCAGTATTTT	CATSRIGTGGRDTQYF
TRBV10-3	.	TRBJ2-1	.	TGTGCCATCAGTGCCACTAGCCTCAATGAGCAGTTCTTC	CAISATSLNEQFF
TRBV29-1	.	TRBJ2-5	.	TGCAGCGTTGAAGGGCGCCAGAGCCCAGAGACCCAGTACTTC	CSVEGRQSPETQYF
TRBV4-3	TRBD1	TRBJ2-3	.	TGCGCCAGCAGCCAAGCCTCCAATACAGGGGGTAGCACAGATACGCAGTATTTT	CASSQASNTGGSTDTQYF
TRBV7-9	.	TRBJ2-3	.	TGTGCCAGCAGCTTATTGGCGGGAACAGTTACGCAGTATTTT	CASSLLAGTVTQYF
TRBV10-3	TRBD2	TRBJ2-1	few	TGTGCCATCAGTGAGACTAGCGGGAGTTTTGATGAGCAGTTCTTC	CAISETSGSFDEQFF
TRBV20-1	.	TRBJ1-2	.	TGCAGTGCTAGAGATTCCCCCTCAGAAAGTGGCTACACCTTC	CSARDSPSESGYTF
TRBV20-1	TRBD2	TRBJ2-3	.	TGCAGTGCTAGAGAGGCCTGGGCGGGAGTTTCAGATACGCAGTATTTT	CSAREAWAGVSDTQYF
TRBV20-1	.	TRBJ2-5	once	TGCAGTGCTAGTAAGGCCATCCACTACGGGGAGCAGTACTTC	CSASKAIHYGEQYF
TRBV7-9	TRBD2	TRBJ2-5	.	TGTGCCAGCAGCTTAGCTCTAGCGGTGGGTGAGCAGTACTTC	CASSLALAVGEQYF
TRBV5-1	TRBD1	TRBJ1-5	.	TGCGCCAGCAGCCAGACAGGGATGCATCAGCCCCAGCATTTT	CASSQTGMHQPQHF
TRBV5-1	.	TRBJ1-1	.	TGCGCCAGCAGCGCGTTCGGACATCTTAACACTGAAGCTTTCTTT	CASSAFGHLNTEAFF
TRBV2	TRBD2	TRBJ2-5	.	TGTGCCAGGGGGACTACGCAAGAGACTCCGTACTTC	CARGTTQETPYF
TRBV3-1	TRBD1	TRBJ1-6	.	TGTGCCAGCAGCCGCTTACGACAGGGAGATAATTCACCCCTCCACTTT	CASSRLRQGDNSPLHF
TRBV30	TRBD1	TRBJ2-5	.	TGTGCCTGGAGTGGACAGGGGGCGGGAAGTGAGCAGTACTTC	CAWSGQGAGSEQYF
TRBV5-6	.	TRBJ2-3	.	TGTGCCAGCAGCCGAAGGGATCCATCGCAGTATTTT	CASSRRDPSQYF
TRBV2	TRBD2	TRBJ2-5	.	TGTGCCAGCAGTGTAACTAGCGGGGCAGAGACCCAGTACTTC	CASSVTSGAETQYF
TRBV5-5	TRBD1	TRBJ1-1	.	TGTGCCAGCACCTTGACAGGGTTGAACACTGAAGCTTTCTTT	CASTLTGLNTEAFF
TRBV24-1	.	TRBJ2-3	.	TGTGCCACCAGTGAAGGAGGCGGGAGCACAGATACGCAGTATTTT	CATSEGGGSTDTQYF
TRBV9	TRBD2	TRBJ2-1	many	TGTGCCAGCAGCACAGGGACTAGCGGGGGTAATGAGCAGTTCTTC	CASSTGTSGGNEQFF
TRBV20-1	TRBD2	TRBJ2-7	few	TGCAGTGCTAGAGATGGGAAGGGAGGGTACGAGCAGTACTTC	CSARDGKGGYEQYF
TRBV10-3	TRBD1	TRBJ2-3	few	TGTGCCATCAGTGAGCCGAGGGGGCCAGCCGAAGACACAGATACGCAGTATTTT	CAISEPRGPAEDTDTQYF
TRBV12-3/TRBV12-4	.	TRBJ1-1	.	TGTGCCAGCAGTCCCAGCAGCTTGAACACTGAAGCTTTCTTT	CASSPSSLNTEAFF
TRBV6-5	TRBD2	TRBJ2-4	.	TGTGCCAGCAGCCGCGCGCTAGCGGCACCTCGGAATGAGCAGTACTTC	CASSRALAAPRNEQYF
TRBV7-2	TRBD1	TRBJ1-2	.	TGTGCCAGCAGTCCGGGACAGCGTAGCTACACCTTC	CASSPGQRSYTF
TRBV29-1	.	TRBJ2-7	.	TGCAGCGTTGTTGTAGGATACAATGAGCAGTACTTC	CSVVVGYNEQYF
TRBV14	.	TRBJ2-1	few	TGTGCCAGCAGCCTTGTGCTACCCGGAAACAACTACAATGAGCAGTTCTTC	CASSLVLPGNNYNEQFF
TRBV29-1	.	TRBJ2-1	few	TGCAGCGGGGATGGGGGGAATGAGCAGTTCTTC	CSGDGGNEQFF
TRBV28	.	TRBJ2-3	.	TGTGCCAGCAGTTACTCCCGCCTAGGTGGGGCAGATACGCAGTATTTT	CASSYSRLGGADTQYF
TRBV29-1	.	TRBJ2-1	.	TGCAGCGCCGCGGTGGGCACGGGCCATGAGCAGTTCTTC	CSAAVGTGHEQFF
TRBV5-1	.	TRBJ2-3	.	TGCGCCAGCAGCTTCTCGTTCGTGGAAGGGCCCCCAGATACGCAGTATTTT	CASSFSFVEGPPDTQYF
TRBV27	TRBD2	TRBJ2-7	.	TGTGCCAGCAGTCGGGCTAGCGGGACCTTATCCTACGAGCAGTACTTC	CASSRASGTLSYEQYF
TRBV6-2/TRBV6-3	.	TRBJ1-6	.	TGTGCCACCGAGGGCTCCTATAATTCACCCCTCCACTTT	CATEGSYNSPLHF
TRBV5-1	.	TRBJ1-1	few	TGCGCCAGCAGCGGCCGGGACGACCATGAAGCTTTCTTT	CASSGRDDHEAFF
TRBV6-5	.	TRBJ1-4	few	TGTGCCAGCAGACCTGCAACTAATGAAAAACTGTTTTTT	CASRPATNEKLFF
TRBV21-1	.	TRBJ1-2	.	TGTGCCAGCAGCAAATACACGGGGGGCGCGTACTATGGCTACACCTTC	CASSKYTGGAYYGYTF
TRBV7-2	TRBD1	TRBJ2-1	.	TGTGCCAGCAGCAAAGACCGGGACAGACCTCTCGAGTATGAGCAGTTCTTC	CASSKDRDRPLEYEQFF
TRBV10-3	.	TRBJ1-5	few	TGTGCCATCAGTGGGCAGTATAGCAATCAGCCCCAGCATTTT	CAISGQYSNQPQHF
TRBV18	TRBD1	TRBJ1-1	.	TGTGCCAGCTCATCGGACAGGGACCAAGCTTTCTTT	CASSSDRDQAFF